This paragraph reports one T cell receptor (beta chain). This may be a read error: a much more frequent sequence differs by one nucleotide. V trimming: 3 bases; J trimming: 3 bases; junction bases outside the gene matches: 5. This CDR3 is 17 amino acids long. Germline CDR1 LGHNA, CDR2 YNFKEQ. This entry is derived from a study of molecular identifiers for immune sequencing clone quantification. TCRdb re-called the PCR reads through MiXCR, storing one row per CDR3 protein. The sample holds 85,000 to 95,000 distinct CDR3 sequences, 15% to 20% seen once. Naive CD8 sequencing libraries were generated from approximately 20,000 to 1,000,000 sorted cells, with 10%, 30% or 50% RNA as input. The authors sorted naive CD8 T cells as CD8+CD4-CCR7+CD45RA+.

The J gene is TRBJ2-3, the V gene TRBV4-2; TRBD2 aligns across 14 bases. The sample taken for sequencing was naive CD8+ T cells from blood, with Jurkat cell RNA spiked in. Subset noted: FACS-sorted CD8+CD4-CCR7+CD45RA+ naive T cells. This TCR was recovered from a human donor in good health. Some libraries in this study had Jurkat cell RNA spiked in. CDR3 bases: TGTGCCAGCAGCCACGGGACTAGCGGGAGAGTAACAGATACGCAGTATTTT. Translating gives CASSHGTSGRVTDTQYF.